A selection of T cell receptor beta chains follows, all from one sample in a study of identical twins. TCRdb itself ran the 5' RACE reads through MiXCR, one entry per CDR3 protein. The table includes 400,000 to 500,000 distinct CDR3 sequences, around an eighth detected once. In addition, the sample was reused for a study of yellow fever vaccine responses in identical twins.

Sequencing was performed on CD4+ T cells sorted from blood. These receptors all come from a woman aged 18 to 35 in good health. CDR3s include the opening cysteine and the closing phenylalanine or tryptophan. Fields, in order: V gene, CDR3 length, J gene, D gene, CDR3 protein. A D gene is named only where the DNA matches it firmly.

TRBV6-1	14	TRBJ2-7	-	CASRRSGGGKEQYF
TRBV12-5	18	TRBJ2-3	TRBD2	CASGLGRKTSGHTDTQYF
TRBV6-1	14	TRBJ1-1	-	CASRSRDMNTEAFF
TRBV7-6	15	TRBJ2-3	-	CASSLSAQSPGTQYF
TRBV29-1	12	TRBJ2-7	TRBD1	CSVGQTDYEQYF
TRBV12-3/TRBV12-4	13	TRBJ1-1	-	CASSLVEKGEAFF
TRBV20-1	15	TRBJ2-7	TRBD2	CSARDMPSGSYEQYF
TRBV29-1	20	TRBJ2-3	TRBD1	CSVVGWADLGTATSTDTQYF
TRBV27	15	TRBJ2-7	-	CASSLSRGGGTEQYF
TRBV7-9	14	TRBJ2-2	-	CASSLNRAPGELFF
TRBV6-5	15	TRBJ2-1	TRBD2	CASSYPSGRYNEQFF
TRBV6-5	15	TRBJ2-7	-	CASSSRGGGPYEQYF
TRBV6-2/TRBV6-3	14	TRBJ2-3	-	CASSYSSATETQYF
TRBV7-2	13	TRBJ2-5	-	CASSFYRAETQYF
TRBV3-1	13	TRBJ2-1	-	CASSLTRANEQFF
TRBV27	14	TRBJ1-6	TRBD1	CASSWTGDNSPLHF
TRBV6-2/TRBV6-3	16	TRBJ2-1	TRBD2	CASSLTPGLDVPEQFF
TRBV20-1	15	TRBJ2-4	-	CSARRRWARGEGQYF
TRBV29-1	14	TRBJ2-7	-	CSVRKGRNSYEQYF
TRBV28	15	TRBJ2-1	TRBD2	CASSRGGTLYNEQFF
TRBV6-2/TRBV6-3	15	TRBJ1-1	-	CASSYRRQMNTEAFF
TRBV7-2	14	TRBJ2-1	-	CASSPDPTYNEQFF
TRBV20-1	14	TRBJ1-2	-	CSARSSGTSYGYTF
TRBV6-6	13	TRBJ1-2	-	CASSYVADYGYTF